This is a list of T cell receptor beta chains from one sample in a study of cytomegalovirus exposure and HLA in healthy donors. Repertoires were generated with immunoSEQ multiplex PCR, while TCRdb's copy carries only in-frame clones and drops some. The data hold roughly 200,000 clones, with roughly 79% observed a single time. Sequencing was carried out using PBMCs. The receptors were gathered from a male donor in good health and CMV-seronegative. The CDR3 runs from the conserved cysteine through the conserved F or W. A D gene is named only where the DNA matches it firmly. Size values are once, few and many counts, or a class for expanded clones, and some rows have none.

>14|TRBJ1-3|.|TRBV6-6|.
CASNYAGSGNTIYF
TGTGCCAGCAATTACGCGGGCTCTGGAAACACCATATATTTT
>17|TRBJ1-1|TRBD1|TRBV19|.
CASSKLALGGRNTEAFF
TGTGCCAGTAGTAAGTTGGCCCTAGGGGGCAGGAACACTGAAGCTTTCTTT
>16|TRBJ2-3|TRBD2|TRBV7-3|.
CASSRGLQTSADTQYF
TGTGCCAGCAGCCGGGGACTACAAACGAGTGCAGATACGCAGTATTTT
>13|TRBJ1-4|.|TRBV2|few
CASSRDLGEKLFF
TGTGCCAGCAGCCGGGACTTAGGGGAAAAACTGTTTTTT
>11|TRBJ1-6|.|TRBV20-1|.
CSAHTGGALHF
TGCAGTGCCCATACCGGGGGGGCCCTCCACTTT
>13|TRBJ2-1|.|TRBV5-5|.
CASTKTLTTEQFF
TGTGCCAGCACCAAGACTCTTACCACGGAGCAGTTCTTC
>16|TRBJ2-3|TRBD1|TRBV19|.
CASSSRDRGSTDTQYF
TGTGCCAGTAGTTCCCGGGACAGGGGGAGCACAGATACGCAGTATTTT
>12|TRBJ1-4|.|TRBV30|.
CAWSVYNEKLFF
TGTGCCTGGAGTGTGTATAATGAAAAACTGTTTTTT
>15|TRBJ2-6|.|TRBV7-6|.
CASSLASSGANVLTF
TGTGCCAGCAGCTTAGCCTCCTCTGGGGCCAACGTCCTGACTTTC
>17|TRBJ1-5|TRBD1|TRBV4-1|.
CASSPHQGAQGNQPQHF
TGCGCCAGCAGCCCGCATCAGGGGGCTCAGGGCAATCAGCCCCAGCATTTT
>15|TRBJ1-1|TRBD1|TRBV6-6|.
CASSKIQGVGTEAFF
TGTGCCAGCAGTAAAATACAGGGGGTAGGCACTGAAGCTTTCTTT
>13|TRBJ1-2|.|TRBV2|.
CASRRALRPGYTF
TGTGCCAGCAGGAGAGCTTTGAGGCCTGGCTACACCTTC
>16|TRBJ1-5|TRBD1|TRBV15|.
CATSRDPDRVLQPQHF
TGTGCCACCAGCAGAGATCCGGACAGGGTCTTGCAGCCCCAGCATTTT
>12|TRBJ2-1|.|TRBV2|.
CASNRVTNEQFF
TGTGCCAGCAACAGGGTGACAAATGAGCAGTTCTTC
>14|TRBJ1-2|TRBD1|TRBV5-6|.
CASNPGQGHYGYTF
TGTGCCAGCAACCCCGGACAGGGGCACTATGGCTACACCTTC
>14|TRBJ2-1|.|TRBV4-2|.
CASSQGMGDGEQFF
TGTGCCAGCAGCCAAGGGATGGGAGACGGTGAGCAGTTCTTC
>14|TRBJ1-3|.|TRBV19|.
CASIDRFSGNTIYF
TGTGCCAGTATCGACAGGTTTTCTGGAAACACCATATATTTT
>14|TRBJ1-1|.|TRBV6-1|.
CASVGSGGFAEAFF
TGTGCCAGCGTTGGGTCTGGCGGTTTCGCTGAAGCTTTCTTT
>13|TRBJ1-5|.|TRBV7-2|.
CASTASGNQPQHF
TGTGCCAGCACGGCAAGCGGCAATCAGCCCCAGCATTTT
>14|TRBJ1-5|TRBD1|TRBV6-1|once
CASSGQGAFQPQHF
TGTGCCAGCAGTGGACAGGGGGCGTTTCAGCCCCAGCATTTT
>16|TRBJ1-5|TRBD1|TRBV19|.
CASSSTRTGTNQPQHF
TGTGCCAGTAGTTCGACCAGGACAGGGACCAATCAGCCCCAGCATTTT
>15|TRBJ2-1|TRBD2|TRBV14|.
CASSLGLAGMNEQFF
TGTGCCAGCAGCCTTGGACTAGCGGGAATGAATGAGCAGTTCTTC